These 27 T cell receptor beta chains originate from one sample sequenced in a study of blood T cell repertoires in COVID-19. Clones were read by immunoSEQ multiplex PCR, and TCRdb kept only the in-frame ones, dropping some. This table holds 100,000 or so clones, 75% to 90% found once. Input material: peripheral blood. These receptors were collected from a woman of 80 years or more with acute or convalescent COVID-19.

The chain joins TRBV2 to TRBJ1-2, with 7 bases aligning to TRBD1. Trimming took 5 bases from V and 5 from J; bases not matched to a gene: 5. The CDR3 sequence is 13 residues long. The germline gives CDR1 SNHLY, CDR2 FYNNEI. The chain's CDR3 is CASSRGQSYGYTF. The CDR3 nucleotides are TGTGCCAGCAGTCGGGGACAGTCATATGGCTACACCTTC.

The V and J genes are TRBV6-4 and TRBJ2-7, with D perhaps matching TRBD1 (6 bases). This CDR3 contains 16 residues. Germline assignment: CDR1 MRHNA and CDR2 SNTAGT. Between the trimmed V and J ends, which lost 3 bases and 6 bases, there was a span of 21 bases. The CDR3 loop reads CASSEQGMGSGSEQYF. Written as DNA, the CDR3 is TGTGCCAGCAGTGAGCAGGGGATGGGTTCGGGGAGCGAGCAGTACTTC.

This clone was counted a few times. The chain combines TRBV14 with TRBJ2-6, with 8 bases aligning to TRBD1. Germline V gives CDR1 SGHDN, CDR2 FVKESK. With V trimmed by 4 bases and J by 1 base, 18 bases remained unmatched. The CDR3 consists of 21 residues. For the CDR3, the DNA is TGTGCCAGCAGCCGAAGCCCGACGGACAGGGCCCGCCCATCTGGGGCCAACGTCCTGACTTTC. The encoded protein is CASSRSPTDRARPSGANVLTF.

The chain has TRBV12-5 and TRBJ2-7; 8 bases agree with TRBD1. V lost 2 bases, J lost 0 bases, and 9 bases stayed unmatched. The CDR3 has 17 amino acids. CDR1 and CDR2 from the germline V gene are LGHNT and FRNRAP. Here the CDR3 DNA reads TGTGCTAGTGGTTTGCCCGGACAGGGCTGGCGCTCCTACGAGCAGTACTTC. This translates into CASGLPGQGWRSYEQYF.

The V call is TRBV11-3, the J call TRBJ2-2; tentatively, D is TRBD1 (5 bases). The CDR3 covers 15 residues. In germline, CDR1 is SGHNT, CDR2 YENEEA. Trimming took off 2 bases at V and 2 bases at J, with 9 bases between the two ends. The CDR3 is CASSLNQGNTGELFF. CDR3 sequence (DNA): TGTGCCAGCAGCTTAAATCAGGGCAACACCGGGGAGCTGTTTTTT. The variable domain in full, completed from reference TRBV11-3 and TRBJ2-2, reads EAGVVQSPRYKIIEKKQPVAFWCNPISGHNTLYWYLQNLGQGPELLIRYENEEAVDDSQLPKDRFSAERLKGVDSTLKIQPAELGDSAVYLCASSLNQGNTGELFFGEGSRLTVL.

The chain recombines TRBV5-1 with TRBJ1-1; no firm D call. This CDR3 comprises 15 residues. Deletions cut 4 bases from V and 2 bases from J, with 15 bases between. Per the germline V gene, CDR1 is SGHRS and CDR2 is YFSETQ. The CDR3: CASSQSEGSNTEAFF. As DNA, the CDR3 is TGCGCCAGCAGCCAATCCGAGGGATCTAACACTGAAGCTTTCTTT.

J is TRBJ2-3 and V is TRBV7-8; TRBD2 agrees at 10 bases. Germline lookup yields CDR1 SGHVS and CDR2 FQNEAQ. There are 17 residues in the CDR3. V lost 4 bases to trimming and J lost 1 base; unmatched junction nucleotides: 8. The CDR3 region has the DNA TGTGCCAGCAGCTCCCTACGGCTAGCGGGGGGCACAGATACGCAGTATTTT. It translates to CASSSLRLAGGTDTQYF.

This clone has a handful of counts. V is TRBV2 and J is TRBJ2-7; the D is unclear. Germline V CDR1 and CDR2: SNHLY, FYNNEI. V dropped 6 bases and J dropped 6 bases, with 9 bases sitting between them. The CDR3 totals 11 residues. As DNA, the CDR3 is TGTGCCAGCAGACTCTTGTCCGAGCAGTACTTC. Amino acid sequence: CASRLLSEQYF.

This clone has a handful of counts. The chain carries TRBV6-2 or TRBV6-3 and TRBJ1-1; D remains unclear. The CDR3 has 14 residues. V was trimmed by 2 bases and J by 0 bases, leaving 7 bases between them. The V gene's germline CDR1 is MNHEY and CDR2 SVGEGT. The CDR3 region has the DNA TGTGCCAGCAGTTACGGGCAGCTGAACACTGAAGCTTTCTTT. It yields the protein CASSYGQLNTEAFF.

The genes are TRBV7-2 and TRBJ1-5; 9 nucleotides align to TRBD1. CDR1 is SGHTA and CDR2 is FQGNSA in the germline V gene. CDR3 length: 15 amino acids. V shed 5 bases and J 5 bases; nucleotides not matched to a gene: 7. The CDR3 reads CASSPYRTGDQPQHF. CDR3 in DNA: TGTGCCAGCAGCCCATACAGGACAGGGGATCAGCCCCAGCATTTT.

V usage is TRBV10-3 and J usage is TRBJ2-2; a possible D gene is TRBD1 (5 bases). The germline V gene encodes CDR1 ENHRY and CDR2 SYGVKD. The CDR3 covers 15 residues. V was cut by 6 bases and J by 0 bases, with 11 bases left in between. Here the CDR3 reads CAISPSGSNTGELFF. Here the CDR3 DNA reads TGTGCCATCAGCCCTTCAGGGTCGAACACCGGGGAGCTGTTTTTT.

CDR3 protein: CASRPTSGGAAYNEQFF. The CDR3 DNA reads TGTGCCAGCAGACCCACTAGCGGGGGGGCCGCTTACAATGAGCAGTTCTTC. This sequence joins TRBV7-9 and TRBJ2-1; 13 bases fit TRBD2. Per germline, CDR1 SEHNR and CDR2 FQNEAQ (reference sequence). The CDR3 covers 17 residues. The J segment lost 4 bases and the V segment lost 6 bases, leaving 9 bases of the junction unmatched.

The V call is TRBV6-6, the J call TRBJ1-4; unclear D gene. The germline V gene has CDR1 MNHNY and CDR2 SVGAGI (reference sequence). This CDR3 comprises 13 residues. The germline V and J ends were trimmed by 6 bases and 7 bases, with 12 bases remaining between them. The chain's CDR3 is CASRLPSGEKLFF. CDR3 coding DNA: TGTGCCAGCAGACTTCCTTCCGGTGAAAAACTGTTTTTT.

This chain joins TRBV3-1 (or the pseudogene TRBV3-2) and TRBJ2-5; D is possibly TRBD2 (6 bases). Germline CDR1 reads LGHDT; CDR2 reads YNNKEL (reference sequence). The V gene lost 5 bases and the J gene lost 4 bases, with 17 bases spanning the gap. This CDR3 region has 15 residues. DNA of the CDR3: TGTGCCAGCAGCGCGGACTACGGGTCTAGAGAGACCCAGTACTTC. It yields the protein CASSADYGSRETQYF.

The chain combines TRBV18 with TRBJ1-2, with D uncertain. CDR1 is KGHSH, CDR2 LQKENI, per germline. The CDR3 is 14 residues long. Trimming left V 2 bases short and J 8 bases short, with 15 bases between. CDR3 coding DNA: TGTGCCAGCTCACCAATTCAGGAAAGTGGGGGCTACACCTTC. It specifies CASSPIQESGGYTF.

This clone was recorded once. This chain connects TRBV2 to TRBJ1-3; no clear D gene. The V end lost 2 bases, the J end lost 0 bases, and 5 bases lay between the germline ends. Germline-derived CDR1 and CDR2 are SNHLY and FYNNEI. The CDR3 length is 14 residues. The CDR3 sequence: CASSEMYSGNTIYF. Here the CDR3 DNA reads TGTGCCAGCAGTGAAATGTACTCTGGAAACACCATATATTTT. The complete variable domain, with remaining parts taken from reference TRBV2 and TRBJ1-3, reads EPEVTQTPSHQVTQMGQEVILRCVPISNHLYFYWYRQILGQKVEFLVSFYNNEISEKSEIFDDQFSVERPDGSNFTLKIRSTKLEDSAMYFCASSEMYSGNTIYFGEGSWLTVV.

This chain uses TRBV6-5 with TRBJ1-6, with TRBD1 matching over 8 bases. V lost 4 bases, J lost 8 bases, and 4 bases stayed unmatched. The germline V gene has CDR1 MNHEY and CDR2 SVGAGI. This CDR3 has 14 amino acids. The CDR3 DNA is TGTGCCAGCAGTTTCGGGACAGGCGATTCACCCCTCCACTTT. Its translation: CASSFGTGDSPLHF.

V and J are TRBV9 and TRBJ1-2; 10 bases line up with TRBD1. J was trimmed by 6 bases and V by 3 bases; bases with no gene match: 2. Germline V CDR1 and CDR2: SGDLS, YYNGEE. The CDR3 spans 13 residues. The CDR3 loop reads CASSAGTGDGYTF. The CDR3 DNA sequence: TGTGCCAGCAGCGCAGGGACAGGGGATGGCTACACCTTC.

The sample holds a few counts of this clone. The chain has TRBV18 and TRBJ1-1, with TRBD1 matching over 7 bases. Germline V lookup: CDR1 KGHSH, CDR2 LQKENI. J gave up 3 bases and V 3 bases, and 7 bases lay outside the gene matches. The CDR3 runs 15 residues. CDR3: CASSPQGGSDTEAFF. DNA for the CDR3: TGTGCCAGCTCACCCCAGGGGGGTTCGGACACTGAAGCTTTCTTT.

The rearrangement uses TRBV5-1 and TRBJ2-7; 10 bases agree with TRBD1. J lost 6 bases, V lost 0 bases, and 3 bases had no gene match. Germline V gene lookup returns CDR1 SGHRS and CDR2 YFSETQ. The CDR3 loop spans 14 amino acids. The CDR3 DNA reads TGCGCCAGCAGCTTGGGACAGGGGGCGGTCGAGCAGTACTTC. Amino acids: CASSLGQGAVEQYF.

A remark on this clone: This CDR3 is also generated by other DNA sequences in the sample. The gene calls are TRBV5-1 and TRBJ1-2, with D possibly matching TRBD1 (5 bases). Germline V gene data show CDR1 as SGHRS and CDR2 as YFSETQ. The V end was cut by 0 bases, the J end by 2 bases, with 5 bases between. The CDR3 is 13 amino acids. The CDR3 region is CASSLGQNYGYTF. The CDR3 DNA follows: TGCGCCAGCAGCTTGGGACAGAACTATGGCTACACCTTC. Supplemented by reference TRBV5-1 and TRBJ1-2, the full variable domain reads KAGVTQTPRYLIKTRGQQVTLSCSPISGHRSVSWYQQTPGQGLQFLFEYFSETQRNKGNFPGRFSGRQFSNSRSEMNVSTLELGDSALYLCASSLGQNYGYTFGSGTRLTVV.

The chain joins TRBV2 to TRBJ2-7; TRBD1 might be the D (6 bases). V lost 3 bases to trimming and J lost 2 bases, with 14 bases between them. Germline CDR1 is SNHLY and CDR2 is FYNNEI. CDR3 length: 15 residues. This CDR3 is CASSEGSTGTYEQYF. The CDR3 DNA sequence: TGTGCCAGCAGTGAGGGGTCCACAGGGACCTACGAGCAGTACTTC.

The rearrangement joins TRBV11-3 to TRBJ2-2; 7 nucleotides agree with TRBD1. The V gene end was trimmed by 5 bases and the J gene end by 0 bases; junction bases not matched to a gene: 6. This CDR3 contains 16 residues. Germline lookup yields CDR1 SGHNT and CDR2 YENEEA. The CDR3 is CASSTGTETNTGELFF. As DNA, the CDR3 is TGTGCCAGCAGCACCGGGACAGAAACGAACACCGGGGAGCTGTTTTTT.

The chain has TRBV11-2 and TRBJ1-6, with D possibly matching TRBD1 (6 bases). V shed 4 bases and J shed 14 bases, with 12 bases lying between them. This CDR3 has 12 amino acids. Germline V gene data show CDR1 as SGHAT and CDR2 as FQNNGV. CDR3 amino acids: CASSSQGLTLHF. The CDR3 DNA reads as TGTGCCAGCAGCTCACAGGGATTGACCCTCCACTTT.

This clone occurred once. This chain uses TRBV19 with TRBJ2-1; a weak D match, TRBD1 (5 bases). The CDR3 consists of 13 residues. V lost 5 bases and J lost 4, with 9 bases in between. The germline V gene encodes CDR1 LNHDA and CDR2 SQIVND (reference sequence). The CDR3, as DNA: TGTGCCAGTAGTCACCGACAGTACAATGAGCAGTTCTTC. It is translated as CASSHRQYNEQFF.

The V gene is TRBV7-9, the J gene TRBJ2-7; 11 bases line up with TRBD1. CDR1 is SEHNR, CDR2 FQNEAQ, per germline (reference sequence). The CDR3 has 15 residues. The V segment lost 5 bases and the J segment 3 bases; nucleotides outside the gene matches: 6. The CDR3 region has the DNA TGTGCCAGCAGCCCGAGGACAGGGGGCATCTACGAGCAGTACTTC. Translating it yields CASSPRTGGIYEQYF.

The chain carries TRBV2 and TRBJ1-3; a weak D match, TRBD1 (6 bases). Trimming cost V 5 bases and J 6 bases, with 11 bases left between them. This CDR3 has 13 amino acids. Germline V CDR1 and CDR2: SNHLY, FYNNEI. The CDR3 is CASSTGLLNTIYF. Here the CDR3 DNA reads TGTGCCAGCAGTACAGGGCTTTTAAACACCATATATTTT.